The present entry profiles one T cell receptor beta chain with its context. What it binds is not known. The data were obtained in a study of cytomegalovirus exposure and HLA in healthy donors. PCR used 60 Vbeta primers and 13 Jbeta primers. Clones were sequenced by immunoSEQ multiplex PCR, and TCRdb holds only the in-frame ones, with some missing. The sample shows some 150,000 clones, less than 85% of them seen only once. Trimming at V came to 11 bases and at J to 7 bases, leaving 10 bases not matched to a gene. Germline loops: CDR1 MNHNS, CDR2 SASEGT. The CDR3 is made up of 14 amino acids. Findings and limits, study-wide: Prior analysis indicated that the majority of TCR beta V segments exhibited productivity approximately 87% or approximately 30% of the time. Another analysis was done later, and it associated roughly 15,000 TCR beta sequences with HLA alleles at 0.05 false discovery rate.

The chain links TRBV6-1 to TRBJ2-3, with TRBD2 identical over 12 bases. The specimen sequenced was PBMCs. This TCR was sampled from a woman in her forties or fifties in good health and CMV-seropositive. The CDR3 loop reads CAGETSGGGNTQYF. The DNA of the CDR3 is TGTGCCGGCGAGACTAGCGGGGGAGGTAATACGCAGTATTTT.